This T cell receptor beta chain was recorded in a study of blood T cell repertoires in COVID-19. About the research overall: T cells, B-cell-depleted T cells, or PBMCs supplied cDNA or gDNA.

Sequenced by immunoSEQ multiplex PCR; TCRdb stores in-frame clones only, minus some. The table lists about 27,000 clones, around 65% of them singletons, with 7.3% in the top ten. The CDR3 length is 15 residues. With 6 bases clipped from V and 3 bases from J, the junction kept 6 bases outside the gene matches. Germline lookup yields CDR1 MNHEY and CDR2 SVGAGI. The J gene is TRBJ2-3, the V gene TRBV6-5; 10 nucleotides match TRBD2. What was sequenced was peripheral blood. This clonotype was obtained from a man between 60 and 75 years old with active or convalescent COVID-19. In nucleotides, the CDR3 is TGTGCCAGCAGCCCAAGCGGGGGGGCGACAGATACGCAGTATTTT. Its translation is CASSPSGGATDTQYF.